This passage covers 9 T cell receptor beta chains from one sample sequenced in a study of cytomegalovirus exposure and HLA in healthy donors. PCR amplification relied on 60 Vbeta primers (plus 13 Jbeta primers). Produced via immunoSEQ multiplex PCR; TCRdb's table is partial and in-frame only. This specimen shows over 200,000 clones; the ten leading clones hold approximately 0.98%. Specimen: PBMCs. These receptors all come from a young woman in good health and CMV-seropositive.

V is TRBV6-1 and J is TRBJ1-4, with D perhaps matching TRBD1 (5 bases). The CDR3 is 14 amino acids. Germline V gives CDR1 MNHNS, CDR2 SASEGT. V was shortened by 5 bases and J by 8 bases, with 15 bases between the two germline ends. CDR3 residues: CASSTSGGYEKLFF. As DNA, the CDR3 is TGTGCCAGCAGTACCTCCGGGGGGTACGAAAAACTGTTTTTT.

The chain couples TRBV29-1 to TRBJ1-1; perhaps TRBD1 as D (5 bases). Trimming shortened V by 4 bases and J by 4 bases, and 16 bases separated the two germline ends. Germline V gene lookup returns CDR1 SQVTM and CDR2 ANQGSEA. CDR3 size: 14 residues. The CDR3 loop reads CSVGGGTAATEAFF. The CDR3 region has the DNA TGCAGCGTTGGCGGAGGGACCGCAGCCACTGAAGCTTTCTTT. Full variable domain (outside the CDR3, taken from reference TRBV29-1 and TRBJ1-1): SAVISQKPSRDICQRGTSLTIQCQVDSQVTMMFWYRQQPGQSLTLIATANQGSEATYESGFVIDKFPISRPNLTFSTLTVSNMSPEDSSIYLCSVGGGTAATEAFFGQGTRLTVV.

This rearrangement joins TRBV6-4 to TRBJ1-5; 9 positions agree with TRBD1. The CDR3 is made up of 15 amino acids. CDR1 and CDR2 (germline): MRHNA, SNTAGT. The V gene end was trimmed by 3 bases and the J gene end by 4 bases; junction bases not matched to a gene: 4. This CDR3 reads CASSEGTGLNQPQHF. CDR3 DNA: TGTGCCAGCAGTGAAGGGACAGGGCTTAATCAGCCCCAGCATTTT.

This chain joins TRBV2 and TRBJ2-3, with 8 bases lining up with TRBD2. The V gene's germline CDR1 is SNHLY and CDR2 FYNNEI. J lost 3 bases, V lost 11 bases, and 7 bases had no gene match. CDR3 length: 13 residues. The CDR3 DNA reads TGTGCCCTCGGAAGCGGGGGAACAGATACGCAGTATTTT. Protein sequence: CALGSGGTDTQYF. The full variable domain, with the rest looked up from reference TRBV2 and TRBJ2-3, is EPEVTQTPSHQVTQMGQEVILRCVPISNHLYFYWYRQILGQKVEFLVSFYNNEISEKSEIFDDQFSVERPDGSNFTLKIRSTKLEDSAMYFCALGSGGTDTQYFGPGTRLTVL.

This rearrangement joins TRBV6-6 to TRBJ2-5; 9 bases match TRBD1. Matching the DNA end better, TRBJ2-7 makes the J call doubtful. This CDR3 has 15 amino acids. Germline V lookup: CDR1 MNHNY, CDR2 SVGAGI (reference sequence). The CDR3, as DNA: TGTGCCAGCAGCAAACCCGGGACAGGGTTCCACGAGCAGTACTTC. This encodes CASSKPGTGFHEQYF.

The V gene is TRBV7-2, the J gene TRBJ2-1; 7 nucleotides line up with TRBD2. Germline-derived CDR1 and CDR2 are SGHTA and FQGNSA. This CDR3 is 16 amino acids long. V lost 5 bases and J lost 4; bases outside the gene matches: 11. For the CDR3, the DNA is TGTGCCAGCAGCGGTCCACGCGGGGGTCGTTACAATGAGCAGTTCTTC. The encoded protein is CASSGPRGGRYNEQFF. Based on the CDR3 plus reference TRBV7-2 and TRBJ2-1, the full variable domain is GAGVSQSPSNKVTEKGKDVELRCDPISGHTALYWYRQSLGQGLEFLIYFQGNSAPDKSGLPSDRFSAERTGGSVSTLTIQRTQQEDSAVYLCASSGPRGGRYNEQFFGPGTRLTVL.

This chain uses TRBV28 with TRBJ2-7; no firm D call. The CDR3 runs 11 residues. The V gene lost 4 bases and the J gene lost 2 bases, with 3 bases spanning the gap. Looked up from germline, CDR1 is MDHEN and CDR2 is SYDVKM. CDR3 protein: CASSSTYEQYF. The CDR3 DNA is TGTGCCAGCAGTTCTACCTACGAGCAGTACTTC.

The chain employs TRBV27 and TRBJ1-2, with 7 bases identical to TRBD1. Unmatched junction bases numbered 9, after V lost 6 bases and J lost 5 bases. The CDR3 contains 14 residues. The germline gives CDR1 MNHEY, CDR2 SMNVEV (reference sequence). In DNA, the CDR3 is TGTGCCAGCAGAATGAAAGGGACAGAATATGGCTACACCTTC. Residues: CASRMKGTEYGYTF.

The rearrangement links TRBV7-2 to TRBJ2-7; D perhaps matches TRBD1 (6 bases). Germline V gene sequence: CDR1 SGHTA, CDR2 FQGNSA. There are 15 residues in the CDR3. V dropped 3 bases and J dropped 4 bases, with 16 bases sitting between them. The CDR3 coding sequence is TGTGCCAGCAGCTTTCACCAGGGGAGTTTGTACGAGCAGTACTTC. Translation gives CASSFHQGSLYEQYF.